This T cell receptor (beta chain) was sequenced for a study of T cells in Graves' hyperthyroidism and ophthalmopathy. Amplification yielded TCR beta CDR3 regions, with RNA transcripts as the source. Researchers ran a first-round RT-PCR on the TCR CDR3 using the HTBI primer set. TCRdb ran MiXCR on the multiplex PCR reads and lists one entry per CDR3 protein. Of about 380,000 distinct CDR3 sequences in the sample, about 18% are singletons; the top ten hold 35% to 45%. The CDR3 is 16 amino acids. CDR1 and CDR2 (germline): MNHEY, SVGEGT. The V and J ends lost 7 bases and 6 bases, in that order; junction bases with no gene match: 12.

The V and J genes are TRBV6-2 or TRBV6-3 and TRBJ1-5; TRBD1 agrees at 10 bases. The sequence came from a man between 18 and 29 years old with Graves' ophthalmopathy. Sequenced material: blood. The chain's CDR3 is CASTSLLTGGGQPQHF. In DNA form, the CDR3 reads TGTGCCAGCACCTCCCTTTTGACAGGGGGCGGTCAGCCCCAGCATTTT.